The sequence of this TCR beta chain was determined in a study of blood T cell repertoires in COVID-19. Study overall: Sources were T cells, B-cell-depleted T cells, or PBMCs; the material itself was cDNA or gDNA.

Germline V gene sequence: CDR1 MNHEY, CDR2 SVGEGT. The CDR3 sequence is 18 residues long. Trimming took 2 bases from V and 12 from J, leaving 29 bases between them. Sequencing was performed with immunoSEQ multiplex PCR; in TCRdb, only in-frame clones are kept and a portion is missing. Seen here are over 200,000 clones, roughly 84% observed once, and the top ten hold around 4%. The clonotype was recovered from a man in his fifties or sixties with active or convalescent COVID-19. Sequencing was done on a sample of peripheral blood. This chain joins TRBV6-2 or TRBV6-3 and TRBJ2-1, with D possibly TRBD2 on 5 matching bases. The CDR3 bases are TGTGCCAGCAGTTACCCAAGGCTCGGTGCTACGGGGATGAAAGGGCAGTTCTTC. Translating gives CASSYPRLGATGMKGQFF.